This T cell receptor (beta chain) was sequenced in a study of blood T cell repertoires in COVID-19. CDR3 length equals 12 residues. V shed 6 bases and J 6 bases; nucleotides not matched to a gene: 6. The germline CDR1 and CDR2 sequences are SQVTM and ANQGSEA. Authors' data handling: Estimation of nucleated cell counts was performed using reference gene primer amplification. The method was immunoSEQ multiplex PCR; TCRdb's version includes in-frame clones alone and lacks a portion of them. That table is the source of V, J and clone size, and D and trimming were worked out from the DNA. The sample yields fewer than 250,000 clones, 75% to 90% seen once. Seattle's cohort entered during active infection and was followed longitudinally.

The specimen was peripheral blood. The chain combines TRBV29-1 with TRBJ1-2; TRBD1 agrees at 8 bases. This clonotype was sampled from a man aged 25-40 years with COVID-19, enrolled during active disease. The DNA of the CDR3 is TGCAGCGTCCTACAGGGGGAACATGGCTACACCTTC. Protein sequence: CSVLQGEHGYTF.